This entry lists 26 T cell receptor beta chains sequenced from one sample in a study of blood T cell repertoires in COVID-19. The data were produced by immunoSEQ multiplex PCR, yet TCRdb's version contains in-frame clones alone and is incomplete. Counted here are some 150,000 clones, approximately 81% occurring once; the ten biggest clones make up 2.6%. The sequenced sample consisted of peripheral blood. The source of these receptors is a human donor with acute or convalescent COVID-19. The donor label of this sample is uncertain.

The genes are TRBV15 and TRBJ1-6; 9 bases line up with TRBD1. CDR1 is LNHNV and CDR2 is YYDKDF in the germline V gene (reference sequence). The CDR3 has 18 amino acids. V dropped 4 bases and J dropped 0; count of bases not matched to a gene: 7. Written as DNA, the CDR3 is TGTGCCACCAGCACCGGGGACAGGGCAAGCTCCTATAATTCACCCCTCCACTTT. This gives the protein CATSTGDRASSYNSPLHF.

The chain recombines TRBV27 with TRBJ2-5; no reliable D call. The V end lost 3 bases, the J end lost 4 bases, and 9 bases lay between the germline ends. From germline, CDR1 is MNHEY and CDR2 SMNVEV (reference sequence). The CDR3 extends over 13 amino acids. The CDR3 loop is CASSFWAGETQYF. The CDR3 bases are TGTGCCAGCAGTTTTTGGGCCGGAGAGACCCAGTACTTC.

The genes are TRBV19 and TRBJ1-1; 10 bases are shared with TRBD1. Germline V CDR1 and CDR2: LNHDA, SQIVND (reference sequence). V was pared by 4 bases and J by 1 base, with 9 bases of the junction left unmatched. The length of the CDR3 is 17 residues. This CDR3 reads CASSTPGQGPTNTEAFF. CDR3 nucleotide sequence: TGTGCCAGTAGTACACCGGGACAGGGGCCCACGAACACTGAAGCTTTCTTT.

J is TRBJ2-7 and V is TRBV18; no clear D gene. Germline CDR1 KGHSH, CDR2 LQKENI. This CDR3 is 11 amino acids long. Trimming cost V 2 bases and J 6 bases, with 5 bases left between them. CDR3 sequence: CASSPGSEQYV. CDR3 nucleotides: TGTGCCAGCTCACCAGGCTCCGAGCAGTACGTC.

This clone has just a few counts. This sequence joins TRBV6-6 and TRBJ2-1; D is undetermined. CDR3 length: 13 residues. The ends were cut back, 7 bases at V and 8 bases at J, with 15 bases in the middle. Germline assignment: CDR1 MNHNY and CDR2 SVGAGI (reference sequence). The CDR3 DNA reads TGTGCCAGCACTCAAACCGACGGAGATGAGCAGTTCTTC. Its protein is CASTQTDGDEQFF.

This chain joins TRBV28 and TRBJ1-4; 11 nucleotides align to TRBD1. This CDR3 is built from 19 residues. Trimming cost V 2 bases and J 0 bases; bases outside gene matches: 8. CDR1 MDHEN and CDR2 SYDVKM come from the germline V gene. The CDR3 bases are TGTGCCAGCAGTTTACCGCCCGGACAGGGGGCGTCAACTAATGAAAAACTGTTTTTT. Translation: CASSLPPGQGASTNEKLFF.

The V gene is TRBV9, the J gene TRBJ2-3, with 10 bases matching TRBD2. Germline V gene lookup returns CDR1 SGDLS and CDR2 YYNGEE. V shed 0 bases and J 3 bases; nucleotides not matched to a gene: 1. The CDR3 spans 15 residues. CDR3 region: CASSVASGRTDTQYF. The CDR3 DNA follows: TGTGCCAGCAGCGTAGCTAGCGGGAGAACAGATACGCAGTATTTT.

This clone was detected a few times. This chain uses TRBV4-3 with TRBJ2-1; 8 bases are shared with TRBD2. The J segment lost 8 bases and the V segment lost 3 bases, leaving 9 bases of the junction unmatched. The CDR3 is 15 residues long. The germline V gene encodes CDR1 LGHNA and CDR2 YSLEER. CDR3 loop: CASSQEMREVDEQFF. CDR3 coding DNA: TGCGCCAGCAGCCAGGAGATGCGGGAGGTTGATGAGCAGTTCTTC.

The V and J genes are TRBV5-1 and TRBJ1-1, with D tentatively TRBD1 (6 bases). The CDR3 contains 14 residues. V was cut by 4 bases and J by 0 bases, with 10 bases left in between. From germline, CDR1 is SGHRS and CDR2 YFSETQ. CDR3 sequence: CASSTGQMNTEAFF. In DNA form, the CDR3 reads TGCGCCAGCAGCACGGGACAAATGAACACTGAAGCTTTCTTT.

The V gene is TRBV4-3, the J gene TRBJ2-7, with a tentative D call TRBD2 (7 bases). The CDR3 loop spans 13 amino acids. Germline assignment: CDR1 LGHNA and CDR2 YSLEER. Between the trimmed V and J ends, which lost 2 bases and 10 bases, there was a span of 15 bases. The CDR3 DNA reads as TGCGCCAGCAGCCAAAGCCTCACGGGGGGCCAGTACTTC. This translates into CASSQSLTGGQYF.

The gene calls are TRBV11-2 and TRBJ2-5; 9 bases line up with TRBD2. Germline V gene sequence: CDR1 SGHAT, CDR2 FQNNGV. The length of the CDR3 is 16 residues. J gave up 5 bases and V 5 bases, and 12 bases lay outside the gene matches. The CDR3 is CASSSGAGGVVETQYF. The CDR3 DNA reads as TGTGCCAGCAGCAGCGGAGCGGGAGGAGTGGTGGAGACCCAGTACTTC.

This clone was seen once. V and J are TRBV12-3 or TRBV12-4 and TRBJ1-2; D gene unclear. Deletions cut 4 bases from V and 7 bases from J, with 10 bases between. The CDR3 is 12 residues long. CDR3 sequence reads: CASSSEGFGYTF. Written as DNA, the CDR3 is TGTGCCAGCAGTTCCGAGGGATTTGGCTACACCTTC.

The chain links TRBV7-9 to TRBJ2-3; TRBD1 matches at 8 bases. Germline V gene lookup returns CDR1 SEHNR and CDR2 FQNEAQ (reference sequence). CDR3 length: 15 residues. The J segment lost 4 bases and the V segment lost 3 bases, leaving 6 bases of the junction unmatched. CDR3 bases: TGTGCCAGCAGCTTTGTCACAGGGGGTCCAGATACGCAGTATTTT. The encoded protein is CASSFVTGGPDTQYF.

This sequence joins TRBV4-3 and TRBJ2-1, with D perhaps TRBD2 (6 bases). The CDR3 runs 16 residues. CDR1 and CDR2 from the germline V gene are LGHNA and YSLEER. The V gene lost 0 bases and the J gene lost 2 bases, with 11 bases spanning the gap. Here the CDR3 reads CASSQEGSGAYNEQFF. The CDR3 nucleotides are TGCGCCAGCAGCCAAGAAGGTAGCGGAGCCTACAATGAGCAGTTCTTC.

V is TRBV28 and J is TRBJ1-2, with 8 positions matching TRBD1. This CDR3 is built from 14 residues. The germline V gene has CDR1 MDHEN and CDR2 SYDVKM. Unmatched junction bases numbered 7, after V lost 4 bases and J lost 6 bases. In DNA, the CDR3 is TGTGCCAGCAGTTCCCAGGACAGGGTTGATGGCTACACCTTC. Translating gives CASSSQDRVDGYTF.

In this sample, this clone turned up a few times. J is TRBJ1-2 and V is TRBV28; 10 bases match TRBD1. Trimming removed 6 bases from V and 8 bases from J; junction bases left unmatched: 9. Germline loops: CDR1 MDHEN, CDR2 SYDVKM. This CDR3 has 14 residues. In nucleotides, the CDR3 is TGTGCCAGCAGGCTGGGGACAGGGGAACAGGGCTACACCTTC. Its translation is CASRLGTGEQGYTF.

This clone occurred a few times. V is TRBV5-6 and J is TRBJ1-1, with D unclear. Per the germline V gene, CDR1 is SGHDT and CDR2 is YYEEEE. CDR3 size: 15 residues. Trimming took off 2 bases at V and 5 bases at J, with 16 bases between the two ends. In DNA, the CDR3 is TGTGCCAGCAGCTTTTACACACGGGAGGGAACTGAAGCTTTCTTT. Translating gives CASSFYTREGTEAFF.

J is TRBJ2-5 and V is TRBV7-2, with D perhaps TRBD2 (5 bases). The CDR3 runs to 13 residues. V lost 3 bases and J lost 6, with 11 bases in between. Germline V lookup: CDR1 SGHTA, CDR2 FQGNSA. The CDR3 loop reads CASSLDWSQTQYF. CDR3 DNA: TGTGCCAGCAGCTTGGACTGGTCTCAGACCCAGTACTTC.

CDR3 region: CASSLDLLYNEQFF. CDR3 DNA sequence: TGTGCCAGCAGCTTAGATCTGCTATACAATGAGCAGTTCTTC. The chain employs TRBV7-8 and TRBJ2-1; no firm D call. Germline CDR1 SGHVS, CDR2 FQNEAQ. V was cut by 1 base and J by 4 bases, with 8 bases left in between. CDR3 size: 14 residues.

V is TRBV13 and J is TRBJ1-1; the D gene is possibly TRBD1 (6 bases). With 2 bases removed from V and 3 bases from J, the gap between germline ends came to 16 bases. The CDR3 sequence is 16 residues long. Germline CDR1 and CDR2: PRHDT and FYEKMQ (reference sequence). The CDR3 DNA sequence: TGTGCCAGCAGCTTATCTTTAACAGGGATGGACACTGAAGCTTTCTTT. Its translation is CASSLSLTGMDTEAFF.

The CDR3 region is CASSQFSGGLETQYF. DNA of the CDR3: TGCGCCAGCAGCCAATTTTCGGGGGGGCTCGAGACCCAGTACTTC. V gene TRBV4-1 combines with J gene TRBJ2-5; 8 bases map to TRBD2. Trimming at V came to 2 bases and at J to 5 bases, leaving 7 bases not matched to a gene. Germline-derived CDR1 and CDR2 are MGHRA and YSYEKL. There are 15 residues in the CDR3.

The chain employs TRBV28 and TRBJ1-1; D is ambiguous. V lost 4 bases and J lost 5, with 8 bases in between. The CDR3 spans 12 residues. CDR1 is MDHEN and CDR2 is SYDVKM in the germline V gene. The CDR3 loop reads CASSWGGTEAFF. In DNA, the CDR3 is TGTGCCAGCAGTTGGGGAGGGACTGAAGCTTTCTTT.

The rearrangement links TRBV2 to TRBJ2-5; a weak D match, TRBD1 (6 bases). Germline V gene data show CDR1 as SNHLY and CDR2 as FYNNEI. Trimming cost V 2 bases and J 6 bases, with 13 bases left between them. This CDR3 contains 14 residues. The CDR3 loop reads CASSEHRAQKTQYF. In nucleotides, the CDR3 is TGTGCCAGCAGTGAACACAGGGCACAAAAGACCCAGTACTTC.

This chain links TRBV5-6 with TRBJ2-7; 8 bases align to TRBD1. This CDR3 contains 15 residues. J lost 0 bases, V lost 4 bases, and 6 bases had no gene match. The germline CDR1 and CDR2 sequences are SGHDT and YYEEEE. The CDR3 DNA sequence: TGTGCCAGCAGCCCTCCGGGACAGGCCTCCTACGAGCAGTACTTC. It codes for CASSPPGQASYEQYF. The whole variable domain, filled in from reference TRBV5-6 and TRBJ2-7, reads DAGVTQSPTHLIKTRGQQVTLRCSPKSGHDTVSWYQQALGQGPQFIFQYYEEEERQRGNFPDRFSGHQFPNYSSELNVNALLLGDSALYLCASSPPGQASYEQYFGPGTRLTVT.

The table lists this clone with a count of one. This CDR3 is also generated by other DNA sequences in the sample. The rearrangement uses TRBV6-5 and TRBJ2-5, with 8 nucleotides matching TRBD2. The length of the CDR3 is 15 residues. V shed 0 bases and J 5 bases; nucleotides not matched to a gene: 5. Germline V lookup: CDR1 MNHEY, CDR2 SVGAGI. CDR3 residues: CASSYSSGRGETQYF. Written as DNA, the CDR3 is TGTGCCAGCAGTTACTCGAGCGGGAGAGGGGAGACCCAGTACTTC.

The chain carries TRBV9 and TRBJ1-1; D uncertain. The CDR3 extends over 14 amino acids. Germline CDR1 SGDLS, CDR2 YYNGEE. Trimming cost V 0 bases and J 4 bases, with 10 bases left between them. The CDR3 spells CASSVAMEVTEAFF. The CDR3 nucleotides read TGTGCCAGCAGCGTAGCAATGGAGGTCACTGAAGCTTTCTTT.